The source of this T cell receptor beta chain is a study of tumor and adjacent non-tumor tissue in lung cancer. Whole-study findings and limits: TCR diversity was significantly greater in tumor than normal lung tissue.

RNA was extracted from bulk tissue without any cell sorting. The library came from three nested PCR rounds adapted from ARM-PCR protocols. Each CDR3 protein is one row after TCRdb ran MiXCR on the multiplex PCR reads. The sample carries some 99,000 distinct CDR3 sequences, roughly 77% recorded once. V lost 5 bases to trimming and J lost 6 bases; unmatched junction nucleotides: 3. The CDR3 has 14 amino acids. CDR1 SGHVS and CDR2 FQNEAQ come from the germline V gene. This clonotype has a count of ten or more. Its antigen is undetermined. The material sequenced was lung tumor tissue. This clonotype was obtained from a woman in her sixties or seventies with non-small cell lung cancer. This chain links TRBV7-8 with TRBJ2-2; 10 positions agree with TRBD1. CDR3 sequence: CASSGQGVSGELFF. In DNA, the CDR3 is TGTGCCAGCAGCGGACAGGGGGTCTCCGGGGAGCTGTTTTTT.